This TCR beta chain was documented in a study of TIL therapy for anti-PD-1-resistant metastatic lung cancer. Study background: Tumors carried a median roughly 1.5 non-synonymous mutations per megabase.

The libraries were made with immunoSEQ v3. Here immunoSEQ multiplex PCR was the method, and the copy in TCRdb shows in-frame clones only, minus some. Of tens of thousands of clones in the sample, just over 70% are singletons; the top ten hold 5.6%. Overall study findings and caveats: TIL cultures after expansion showed higher clonality and lower diversity than baseline tumor (median roughly 6.3% vs 31%).

Regarding time point: pre-treatment sample, taken before nivolumab and TIL therapy. Most excised metastases sampled were pleural nodules or supraclavicular lymph nodes. Tumor harvest preceded PD-1/PD-L1 blockade, followed by nivolumab treatment. V was trimmed by 5 bases and J by 6 bases, leaving 15 bases between them. Per germline, CDR1 MNHEY and CDR2 SVGAGI. This CDR3 has 14 amino acids. As to this clone: Its antigen is as yet unknown.

This sequence was found in a person between 30 and 80 years old with non-small cell lung cancer. The V gene is TRBV6-5, the J gene TRBJ2-3; D may be TRBD1 or TRBD2 (5 bases each). Sample: tumor tissue, taken at baseline. Written as DNA, the CDR3 is TGTGCCAGCAGTCTTTCGAGGGGTGCGGATACGCAGTATTTT. As protein: CASSLSRGADTQYF.